One sample yielded the 13 T cell receptor beta chains listed below, sequenced in a study of preoperative IRX-2 immunotherapy in early breast cancer. Treatment meaning: preoperative locoregional IRX-2 cytokine immunotherapy. The table came from immunoSEQ multiplex PCR; TCRdb's copy has only in-frame clones and leaves some out. Among around 60,000 clones listed, approximately 94% were seen once. The specimen was obtained from a patient treated with IRX-2 immunotherapy. The receptors derive from a human donor with breast cancer.

CDR3 amino acids: CASSLGRSLHYNEQFF. DNA for the CDR3: TGTGCCAGCAGCTTAGGGAGGTCCCTTCACTACAATGAGCAGTTCTTC. The V call is TRBV7-6, the J call TRBJ2-1, with D perhaps matching TRBD2 (5 bases). The CDR3 sequence is 16 residues long. Trimming cost V 1 base and J 3 bases, with 13 bases left between them. CDR1 SGHVS and CDR2 FNYEAQ come from the germline V gene.

V and J are TRBV27 and TRBJ2-2; D call uncertain. V gave up 5 bases and J gave up 1 base, with 8 bases separating them. The germline V gene has CDR1 MNHEY and CDR2 SMNVEV (reference sequence). The CDR3 sequence is 14 residues long. The CDR3 sequence is CASSLSRNTGELFF. The CDR3 DNA reads as TGTGCCAGCAGTCTTTCCAGGAACACCGGGGAGCTGTTTTTT.

This chain joins TRBV7-9 and TRBJ2-7; 7 bases map to TRBD2. The germline V gene encodes CDR1 SEHNR and CDR2 FQNEAQ (reference sequence). The J segment lost 6 bases and the V segment lost 1 base, leaving 9 bases of the junction unmatched. This CDR3 is 15 amino acids long. CDR3 nucleotide sequence: TGTGCCAGCAGCTTAGGTTTGAGCGGGAACTCCGAGCAGTACTTC. It codes for CASSLGLSGNSEQYF.

This clone was seen once. V and J are TRBV2 and TRBJ1-2; D gene ambiguous. V shed 9 bases and J shed 0 bases, with 8 bases lying between them. The CDR3 has 12 residues. CDR1 SNHLY and CDR2 FYNNEI come from the germline V gene. CDR3 DNA: TGTGCCAGATTAATTCCTAACTATGGCTACACCTTC. This codes for CARLIPNYGYTF. The whole variable domain, filled in from reference TRBV2 and TRBJ1-2, reads EPEVTQTPSHQVTQMGQEVILRCVPISNHLYFYWYRQILGQKVEFLVSFYNNEISEKSEIFDDQFSVERPDGSNFTLKIRSTKLEDSAMYFCARLIPNYGYTFGSGTRLTVV.

This clone has just a few counts. The gene calls are TRBV18 and TRBJ2-3; D is unresolved. The germline V gene has CDR1 KGHSH and CDR2 LQKENI. Trimming stripped 2 bases from V and 4 bases from J, with 4 bases between. The CDR3 totals 12 residues. Here the CDR3 DNA reads TGTGCCAGCTCACCATCGGCAGATACGCAGTATTTT. Translated, it gives CASSPSADTQYF. The variable domain in full, with the rest retrieved from reference TRBV18 and TRBJ2-3, is NAGVMQNPRHLVRRRGQEARLRCSPMKGHSHVYWYRQLPEEGLKFMVYLQKENIIDESGMPKERFSAEFPKEGPSILRIQQVVRGDSAAYFCASSPSADTQYFGPGTRLTVL.

This chain links TRBV7-9 with TRBJ2-5; weak D call: TRBD2 (7 bases). Trimming removed 4 bases from V and 6 bases from J, with 12 bases in between. Germline V gene data show CDR1 as SEHNR and CDR2 as FQNEAQ (reference sequence). This CDR3 comprises 13 residues. The CDR3 coding sequence is TGTGCCAGCAGCTCCGCCGGGGGGCAGACCCAGTACTTC. This encodes CASSSAGGQTQYF.

This rearrangement joins TRBV5-1 to TRBJ2-2, with 12 bases fitting TRBD2. This CDR3 comprises 14 residues. The trim removed 8 bases at V and 3 bases at J, leaving 2 bases unmatched. Per the germline V gene, CDR1 is SGHRS and CDR2 is YFSETQ. CDR3 nucleotide sequence: TGCGCCAGTTCTAGCGGGGGGGACACCGGGGAGCTGTTTTTT. This sequence encodes CASSSGGDTGELFF.

The chain is built from TRBV5-1 and TRBJ2-5, with 7 bases identical to TRBD1. V trimming: 0 bases; J trimming: 2 bases; junction bases outside the gene matches: 10. The CDR3 length is 17 residues. From germline, CDR1 is SGHRS and CDR2 YFSETQ. The CDR3 protein is CASSLASGTEIQETQYF. The CDR3 DNA follows: TGCGCCAGCAGCTTGGCCTCCGGGACAGAGATACAAGAGACCCAGTACTTC. Supplemented by reference TRBV5-1 and TRBJ2-5, the full variable domain reads KAGVTQTPRYLIKTRGQQVTLSCSPISGHRSVSWYQQTPGQGLQFLFEYFSETQRNKGNFPGRFSGRQFSNSRSEMNVSTLELGDSALYLCASSLASGTEIQETQYFGPGTRLLVL.

This chain uses TRBV5-1 with TRBJ2-1, with TRBD2 matching 13 bases. Per germline, CDR1 SGHRS and CDR2 YFSETQ. There are 16 residues in the CDR3. Trimming at V came to 0 bases and at J to 8 bases, leaving 5 bases not matched to a gene. CDR3 amino acids: CASSLGTSGSVDEQFF. CDR3 sequence (DNA): TGCGCCAGCAGCTTGGGGACTAGCGGGAGCGTCGATGAGCAGTTCTTC.

CDR3 DNA sequence: TGTGCCAGCAGCTTAGCAGGGCCCGATGAGCAGTTCTTC. It codes for CASSLAGPDEQFF. This chain joins TRBV7-9 and TRBJ2-1; D unresolved. The CDR3 totals 13 residues. CDR1 and CDR2 from the germline V gene are SEHNR and FQNEAQ (reference sequence). V lost 0 bases to trimming and J lost 8 bases, with 8 bases between them.

This clone was observed a single time. V is TRBV5-1 and J is TRBJ2-3; 9 bases agree with TRBD1. Losses at the gene ends were 3 bases for V and 0 bases for J; bases not matched to a gene: 14. There are 19 residues in the CDR3. The germline gives CDR1 SGHRS, CDR2 YFSETQ. The CDR3 DNA sequence: TGCGCCAGCAGCTCAGGGACAGGGAGAAGTCGTCCTAGCACAGATACGCAGTATTTT. Encoded protein: CASSSGTGRSRPSTDTQYF.

V gene TRBV9 combines with J gene TRBJ2-2; D may be TRBD2 (6 bases). V lost 3 bases, J lost 6 bases, and 9 bases lay in between. The CDR3 has 13 amino acids. The germline gives CDR1 SGDLS, CDR2 YYNGEE. CDR3 region: CASSAGGAGELFF. The CDR3 DNA is TGTGCCAGCAGCGCCGGGGGTGCCGGGGAGCTGTTTTTT.

J is TRBJ1-2 and V is TRBV29-1; 7 bases fit TRBD1. The CDR3 totals 13 residues. Unmatched junction bases numbered 2, after V lost 0 bases and J lost 4 bases. The germline gives CDR1 SQVTM, CDR2 ANQGSEA. The CDR3 coding sequence is TGCAGCGTTGAAGAGGGGGACAGCTATGGCTACACCTTC. Translated: CSVEEGDSYGYTF.